The 15 T cell receptor beta chains presented below share a single source sample, sequenced in a study of regulatory T cells in long-lasting Graves disease. The time point here: newly diagnosed GD, antithyroid drugs for less than 3 months. Researchers made the TCR library from RNA that was extracted from PBMCs. Through Arm-PCR of CDR3 regions and iRepertoire HTBI primers, TCR beta libraries were built. TCRdb reprocessed the multiplex PCR reads via MiXCR and lists one record per CDR3 protein. The table shows 250,000 to 300,000 distinct CDR3 sequences, with 15% to 20% occurring only once. A further study also used this sample, focusing on T cells in Graves' hyperthyroidism and ophthalmopathy.

This specimen was peripheral blood mononuclear cells (PBMCs), taken at new diagnosis, from a patient treated with antithyroid drugs. These receptors were obtained from a woman between 25 and 40 years old with Graves disease.

This clonotype was seen ten or more times. The genes are TRBV9 and TRBJ2-2; TRBD2 matches at 8 bases. The germline gives CDR1 SGDLS, CDR2 YYNGEE. The V and J ends lost 5 bases and 6 bases, in that order; junction bases with no gene match: 9. The length of the CDR3 is 15 residues. The CDR3 protein is CASRPYTGGSGELFF. CDR3 DNA sequence: TGTGCCAGCAGGCCGTATACGGGGGGGTCCGGGGAGCTGTTTTTT.

This clonotype was detected ten times or more. The rearrangement joins TRBV6-1 to TRBJ1-4; D is unresolved. Germline values: CDR1 MNHNS, CDR2 SASEGT. Trimming stripped 10 bases from V and 5 bases from J, with 8 bases between. The CDR3 contains 11 residues. The CDR3, as DNA: TGTGCCATCGAAGGGAATGAAAAACTGTTTTTT. Translation: CAIEGNEKLFF.

This clonotype came up many times. The chain links TRBV5-4 to TRBJ1-1; maybe TRBD1 (6 bases). The CDR3 is 15 amino acids. V gave up 2 bases and J gave up 4 bases, with 15 bases separating them. Germline V gene data show CDR1 as SGHNT and CDR2 as YYREEE (reference sequence). The CDR3 bases are TGTGCCAGCAGCTTCGAACAGGGTGGCGGCACTGAAGCTTTCTTT. This gives the protein CASSFEQGGGTEAFF. The full variable domain, in which reference TRBV5-4 and TRBJ1-1 provide the parts outside the CDR3, is ETGVTQSPTHLIKTRGQQVTLRCSSQSGHNTVSWYQQALGQGPQFIFQYYREEENGRGNFPPRFSGLQFPNYSSELNVNALELDDSALYLCASSFEQGGGTEAFFGQGTRLTVV.

The table lists this clonotype with many counts. The gene calls are TRBV4-1 and TRBJ2-5; D might be TRBD1 (7 bases). The V gene lost 3 bases and the J gene lost 3 bases, with 14 bases spanning the gap. The CDR3 has 15 amino acids. Germline V lookup: CDR1 MGHRA, CDR2 YSYEKL. The CDR3 protein is CASSQGGQSKETQYF. The CDR3 DNA reads TGCGCCAGCAGCCAGGGGGGACAGTCGAAAGAGACCCAGTACTTC.

The chain joins TRBV7-2 to TRBJ2-3; 7 positions agree with TRBD2. This CDR3 is built from 15 residues. The ends lost 2 bases at V and 2 bases at J; junction bases unmatched: 4. In germline, CDR1 is SGHTA, CDR2 FQGNSA. This CDR3 is CASSLRRGITDTQYF. CDR3 in DNA: TGTGCCAGCAGCTTACGGCGGGGGATCACAGATACGCAGTATTTT.

This clonotype has ten or more counts. This chain uses TRBV27 with TRBJ1-2; the match to TRBD1 covers 7 bases. Germline trimming cut 6 bases from V and 2 bases from J; bases unmatched to any gene: 15. The CDR3 sequence is 17 residues long. From germline, CDR1 is MNHEY and CDR2 SMNVEV (reference sequence). The CDR3 nucleotides read TGTGCCAGCAGGCCTTTGGTGCTAGGACAGGCGAACTATGGCTACACCTTC. Its translation: CASRPLVLGQANYGYTF.

In this sample, this clonotype turned up many times. The chain employs TRBV27 and TRBJ2-1; 10 bases are a match to TRBD2. The germline V gene encodes CDR1 MNHEY and CDR2 SMNVEV (reference sequence). Trimming took 4 bases from V and 6 from J; bases not matched to a gene: 9. The CDR3 spans 16 residues. The CDR3 nucleotides are TGTGCCAGCAGTTCGGCTCTAGCGGGGGTTACCAATGAGCAGTTCTTC. Translation gives CASSSALAGVTNEQFF.

At least ten counts were recorded for this clonotype. The CDR3, as DNA: TGTGCCAGCAGCCAAGGACTTTCGGGGTTGTCTGCTAATTCACCCCTCCACTTT. It specifies CASSQGLSGLSANSPLHF. The chain is built from TRBV3-1 and TRBJ1-6; D is undetermined. V was pared by 1 base and J by 6 bases, with 19 bases between. The CDR3 consists of 18 residues. CDR1 and CDR2 (germline): LGHDT, YNNKEL (reference sequence).

This clonotype was counted many times. The J gene is TRBJ1-2, the V gene TRBV3-1, with 11 bases matching TRBD1. V gave up 2 bases and J gave up 3 bases; unmatched junction bases: 11. The germline V gene has CDR1 LGHDT and CDR2 YNNKEL (reference sequence). The CDR3 totals 18 residues. CDR3: CASSQIGYPGQGDYGYTF. CDR3 in DNA: TGTGCCAGCAGCCAAATAGGGTATCCGGGACAGGGGGACTATGGCTACACCTTC.

Points on this clonotype: This may come from a read error, since a much larger clone is one base off. The genes are TRBV5-5 and TRBJ1-6; D is undetermined. Per the germline V gene, CDR1 is SGHKS and CDR2 is YYEKEE (reference sequence). The CDR3 consists of 14 residues. The CDR3 nucleotides read TGCGCCAGCAGCTTTGAGGGTTGGAATTCACCCCCCCACTTT. It codes for CASSFEGWNSPPHF.

This clonotype was seen at least ten times. One end of the junction varies from germline; a read error may be responsible. The rearrangement uses TRBV20-1 and TRBJ2-1; 10 positions agree with TRBD2. CDR3 size: 13 residues. The germline CDR1 and CDR2 sequences are DFQATT and SNEGSKA (reference sequence). The CDR3 loop reads CRASGGPYNEQFF. The CDR3 DNA reads as TGCAGAGCTAGCGGGGGCCCTTACAATGAGCAGTTCTTC.

This clonotype has more than one count but fewer than ten. The genes are TRBV18 and TRBJ1-2; 7 bases are shared with TRBD1. This CDR3 region has 13 residues. Germline CDR1 KGHSH, CDR2 LQKENI. V was pared by 2 bases and J by 7 bases, with 4 bases of the junction left unmatched. CDR3 nucleotide sequence: TGTGCCAGCTCACCAAGACAGGGAACTGGCTACACCTTC. Encoded protein: CASSPRQGTGYTF.

Concerning this clonotype itself: A much larger clonotype is one base distant, so this may be a read error. This sequence joins TRBV6-1 and TRBJ1-6; D ambiguous. The germline CDR1 and CDR2 sequences are MNHNS and SASEGT. The CDR3 covers 13 residues. The CDR3 coding sequence is TGTGCCAGCAGTGGTCTGGTCACTTCACCCCCCCACTTT. Translation: CASSGLVTSPPHF.

This clonotype was seen more than once but under ten times. The CDR3 region is CASSLASGGNTDTQYF. CDR3 bases: TGCGCCAGCAGCTTGGCCAGCGGGGGCAACACAGATACGCAGTATTTT. The chain has TRBV5-1 and TRBJ2-3, with 8 nucleotides matching TRBD2. The CDR3 sequence is 16 residues long. J lost 2 bases, V lost 0 bases, and 5 bases had no gene match. The germline V gene encodes CDR1 SGHRS and CDR2 YFSETQ.

A single count supports this clonotype. The V call is TRBV7-8, the J call TRBJ2-1, with D tentatively TRBD1 (6 bases). The J call is doubtful: the DNA matches TRBJ2-5 better. CDR1 and CDR2 (germline): SGHVS, FQNEAQ. CDR3 length: 15 residues. CDR3 residues: CASSLAAGAQETQYF. The CDR3 nucleotides are TGTGCCAGCAGCTTAGCGGCAGGGGCGCAAGAGACCCAGTACTTC.